The next 20 T cell receptor beta chains were all read from a single sample in a study of blood T cell repertoires in COVID-19. Sequencing was performed with immunoSEQ multiplex PCR; in TCRdb, only in-frame clones are kept and a portion is missing. The repertoire consists of roughly 71,000 clones, with 86% occurring once and the leading ten covering roughly 2%. The sequencing sample was made of peripheral blood. The receptors derive from a man younger than 45 with acute or convalescent COVID-19.

The chain combines TRBV5-6 with TRBJ1-2, with D tentatively TRBD1 (6 bases). Germline V CDR1 and CDR2: SGHDT, YYEEEE. With 3 bases removed from V and 7 bases from J, the gap between germline ends came to 16 bases. CDR3 size: 14 residues. The CDR3: CASSSGGHVGGYTF. CDR3 DNA: TGTGCCAGCAGCTCCGGGGGGCACGTCGGTGGCTACACCTTC.

V is TRBV5-6 and J is TRBJ2-5; 14 nucleotides agree with TRBD2. The CDR3 is 17 amino acids. V lost 4 bases to trimming and J lost 5 bases; unmatched junction nucleotides: 10. The germline gives CDR1 SGHDT, CDR2 YYEEEE. The CDR3 DNA is TGTGCCAGCAGCATACGACTAGCGGGAGGGCCCAGGGAGACCCAGTACTTC. Translating gives CASSIRLAGGPRETQYF.

V gene TRBV6-6 combines with J gene TRBJ2-2; D not certain. V shed 1 base and J shed 1 base, with 4 bases lying between them. The CDR3 has 14 residues. Looked up from germline, CDR1 is MNHNY and CDR2 is SVGAGI (reference sequence). CDR3 region: CASSYYKNTGELFF. Here the CDR3 DNA reads TGTGCCAGCAGTTACTATAAGAACACCGGGGAGCTGTTTTTT.

This clone is categorized as medium-sized. The V call is TRBV27, the J call TRBJ1-4, with 8 bases lining up with TRBD1. Germline V gene data show CDR1 as MNHEY and CDR2 as SMNVEV (reference sequence). CDR3 size: 15 residues. J was trimmed by 5 bases and V by 5 bases; bases with no gene match: 7. Here the CDR3 DNA reads TGTGCCAGCAGTCCCAGGACAGGGCTGAATGAAAAACTGTTTTTT. As protein: CASSPRTGLNEKLFF.

V usage is TRBV19 and J usage is TRBJ2-1; 8 bases are shared with TRBD1. This CDR3 has 15 amino acids. From germline, CDR1 is LNHDA and CDR2 SQIVND (reference sequence). Trimming cost V 4 bases and J 8 bases; bases outside gene matches: 10. DNA for the CDR3: TGTGCCAGTAGTACAGCCGGGACAGGATTTTATGAGCAGTTCTTC. Translated: CASSTAGTGFYEQFF.

The chain joins TRBV27 to TRBJ1-3; no definite D call. This CDR3 region has 13 residues. Germline values: CDR1 MNHEY, CDR2 SMNVEV (reference sequence). Trimming cost V 5 bases and J 5 bases, with 10 bases left between them. As DNA, the CDR3 is TGTGCCAGCAGTACGCTACAGCGAAACACCATATATTTT. Residues: CASSTLQRNTIYF.

The CDR3 nucleotides read TGTGCCATCAGTGATAAGGGACAGGATACGCAGTATTTT. Its protein is CAISDKGQDTQYF. The J gene is TRBJ2-3, the V gene TRBV10-3, with TRBD1 identical over 7 bases. The CDR3 covers 13 residues. After removal of 3 bases from V and 6 bases from J, the junction contained 3 bases not matched to a gene. CDR1 and CDR2 (germline): ENHRY, SYGVKD.

This rearrangement joins TRBV6-2 or TRBV6-3 to TRBJ1-2; tentative D call: TRBD1 (5 bases). V shed 6 bases and J shed 1 base, with 12 bases lying between them. CDR1 and CDR2 (germline): MNHEY, SVGEGT. CDR3 length: 14 residues. DNA of the CDR3: TGTGCCAGCAGCAAACCGGGACTTAACTATGGCTACACCTTC. Translated, it gives CASSKPGLNYGYTF.

This rearrangement joins TRBV10-3 to TRBJ1-1; 9 nucleotides agree with TRBD1. V lost 5 bases, J lost 4 bases, and 2 bases stayed unmatched. Per the germline V gene, CDR1 is ENHRY and CDR2 is SYGVKD. CDR3 length: 13 residues. The CDR3 nucleotides read TGTGCCATCAGTTCGACAGGGGGCACTGAAGCTTTCTTT. It translates to CAISSTGGTEAFF.

V usage is TRBV7-9 and J usage is TRBJ1-1; D is unclear. Trimming took 0 bases from V and 1 from J, leaving 9 bases between them. Germline V gene data show CDR1 as SEHNR and CDR2 as FQNEAQ (reference sequence). The CDR3 is made up of 15 amino acids. CDR3 sequence reads: CASSLADGGNTEAFF. The CDR3 nucleotides are TGTGCCAGCAGCTTAGCCGATGGCGGGAACACTGAAGCTTTCTTT.

This chain links TRBV11-2 with TRBJ2-7; TRBD1 matches 7 bases. The V and J ends lost 4 bases and 2 bases, in that order; junction bases with no gene match: 5. The germline gives CDR1 SGHAT, CDR2 FQNNGV. The CDR3 has 14 amino acids. The CDR3 loop reads CASSYGDSPYEQYF. The CDR3 bases are TGTGCCAGCAGCTATGGGGACAGTCCCTACGAGCAGTACTTC.

This clone has just one count. DNA of the CDR3: TGTGCCAGCAGCCAACCGACAGGGGCTAGCACAGATACGCAGTATTTT. It encodes CASSQPTGASTDTQYF. This chain connects TRBV5-6 to TRBJ2-3; 8 bases map to TRBD1. The CDR3 extends over 16 amino acids. V shed 4 bases and J 0 bases; nucleotides not matched to a gene: 7. Per the germline V gene, CDR1 is SGHDT and CDR2 is YYEEEE.

The rearrangement joins TRBV2 to TRBJ1-1, with D possibly being TRBD1 (6 bases). Germline assignment: CDR1 SNHLY and CDR2 FYNNEI. The CDR3 length is 13 residues. Trimming removed 6 bases from V and 7 bases from J, with 15 bases in between. The CDR3 sequence is CASSPGGLDEAFF. DNA for the CDR3: TGTGCCAGCAGCCCCGGGGGGCTTGATGAAGCTTTCTTT.

This chain connects TRBV4-2 to TRBJ2-2; 7 bases agree with TRBD1. The CDR3 sequence is 16 residues long. The ends lost 4 bases at V and 2 bases at J; junction bases unmatched: 7. The V gene's germline CDR1 is LGHNA and CDR2 YNFKEQ. Here the CDR3 reads CASSLTGEPNTGELFF. The CDR3 DNA follows: TGTGCCAGCAGCCTCACAGGGGAACCAAACACCGGGGAGCTGTTTTTT.

This rearrangement joins TRBV30 to TRBJ1-3; D gene uncertain. Germline CDR1 is GTSNPN and CDR2 is SVGIG (reference sequence). The CDR3 spans 14 residues. The V end lost 2 bases, the J end lost 1 base, and 9 bases lay between the germline ends. DNA of the CDR3: TGTGCCTGGAGTTCAGGTGGATCTGGAAACACCATATATTTT. This codes for CAWSSGGSGNTIYF.

The J gene is TRBJ2-5, the V gene TRBV5-4; no reliable D call. Germline V CDR1 and CDR2: SGHNT, YYREEE (reference sequence). The V gene lost 0 bases and the J gene lost 0 bases, with 6 bases spanning the gap. This CDR3 is built from 14 residues. CDR3 loop: CASSLGGNQETQYF. In DNA form, the CDR3 reads TGTGCCAGCAGCTTGGGCGGAAACCAAGAGACCCAGTACTTC.

The V gene is TRBV19, the J gene TRBJ1-2; TRBD1 matches at 7 bases. The CDR3 extends over 12 amino acids. Per germline, CDR1 LNHDA and CDR2 SQIVND (reference sequence). The ends lost 6 bases at V and 8 bases at J; junction bases unmatched: 6. CDR3 nucleotides: TGTGCCAGTAGCCCGACAGGGAGGGGCTACACCTTC. Translation gives CASSPTGRGYTF.

V gene TRBV19 combines with J gene TRBJ1-2, with 7 bases aligning to TRBD1. The germline CDR1 and CDR2 sequences are LNHDA and SQIVND (reference sequence). This CDR3 has 17 amino acids. The J segment lost 0 bases and the V segment lost 5 bases, leaving 12 bases of the junction unmatched. CDR3 protein: CASSVTPRDSANYGYTF. CDR3 nucleotide sequence: TGTGCCAGTAGTGTCACACCCCGGGACAGTGCTAACTATGGCTACACCTTC. The whole variable domain, remainder taken from reference TRBV19 and TRBJ1-2, is DGGITQSPKYLFRKEGQNVTLSCEQNLNHDAMYWYRQDPGQGLRLIYYSQIVNDFQKGDIAEGYSVSREKKESFPLTVTSAQKNPTAFYLCASSVTPRDSANYGYTFGSGTRLTVV.

The chain joins TRBV19 to TRBJ2-1, with a tentative D call TRBD1 (6 bases). This CDR3 region has 16 residues. V lost 2 bases and J 4 bases, leaving 15 bases between the germline ends. Germline V gene sequence: CDR1 LNHDA, CDR2 SQIVND (reference sequence). CDR3 protein: CASSIFLGQQYNEQFF. As DNA, the CDR3 is TGTGCCAGTAGTATATTTCTAGGACAGCAATACAATGAGCAGTTCTTC. Filled out from reference TRBV19 and TRBJ2-1, the complete variable domain reads DGGITQSPKYLFRKEGQNVTLSCEQNLNHDAMYWYRQDPGQGLRLIYYSQIVNDFQKGDIAEGYSVSREKKESFPLTVTSAQKNPTAFYLCASSIFLGQQYNEQFFGPGTRLTVL.

The chain couples TRBV10-3 to TRBJ1-3; D is perhaps TRBD1 (6 bases). The CDR3 has 16 residues. Germline V gene data show CDR1 as ENHRY and CDR2 as SYGVKD. Trimming removed 6 bases from V and 0 bases from J, with 15 bases in between. This CDR3 reads CAIRMTGSASGNTIYF. The CDR3, as DNA: TGTGCCATCAGGATGACAGGTTCAGCCTCTGGAAACACCATATATTTT.